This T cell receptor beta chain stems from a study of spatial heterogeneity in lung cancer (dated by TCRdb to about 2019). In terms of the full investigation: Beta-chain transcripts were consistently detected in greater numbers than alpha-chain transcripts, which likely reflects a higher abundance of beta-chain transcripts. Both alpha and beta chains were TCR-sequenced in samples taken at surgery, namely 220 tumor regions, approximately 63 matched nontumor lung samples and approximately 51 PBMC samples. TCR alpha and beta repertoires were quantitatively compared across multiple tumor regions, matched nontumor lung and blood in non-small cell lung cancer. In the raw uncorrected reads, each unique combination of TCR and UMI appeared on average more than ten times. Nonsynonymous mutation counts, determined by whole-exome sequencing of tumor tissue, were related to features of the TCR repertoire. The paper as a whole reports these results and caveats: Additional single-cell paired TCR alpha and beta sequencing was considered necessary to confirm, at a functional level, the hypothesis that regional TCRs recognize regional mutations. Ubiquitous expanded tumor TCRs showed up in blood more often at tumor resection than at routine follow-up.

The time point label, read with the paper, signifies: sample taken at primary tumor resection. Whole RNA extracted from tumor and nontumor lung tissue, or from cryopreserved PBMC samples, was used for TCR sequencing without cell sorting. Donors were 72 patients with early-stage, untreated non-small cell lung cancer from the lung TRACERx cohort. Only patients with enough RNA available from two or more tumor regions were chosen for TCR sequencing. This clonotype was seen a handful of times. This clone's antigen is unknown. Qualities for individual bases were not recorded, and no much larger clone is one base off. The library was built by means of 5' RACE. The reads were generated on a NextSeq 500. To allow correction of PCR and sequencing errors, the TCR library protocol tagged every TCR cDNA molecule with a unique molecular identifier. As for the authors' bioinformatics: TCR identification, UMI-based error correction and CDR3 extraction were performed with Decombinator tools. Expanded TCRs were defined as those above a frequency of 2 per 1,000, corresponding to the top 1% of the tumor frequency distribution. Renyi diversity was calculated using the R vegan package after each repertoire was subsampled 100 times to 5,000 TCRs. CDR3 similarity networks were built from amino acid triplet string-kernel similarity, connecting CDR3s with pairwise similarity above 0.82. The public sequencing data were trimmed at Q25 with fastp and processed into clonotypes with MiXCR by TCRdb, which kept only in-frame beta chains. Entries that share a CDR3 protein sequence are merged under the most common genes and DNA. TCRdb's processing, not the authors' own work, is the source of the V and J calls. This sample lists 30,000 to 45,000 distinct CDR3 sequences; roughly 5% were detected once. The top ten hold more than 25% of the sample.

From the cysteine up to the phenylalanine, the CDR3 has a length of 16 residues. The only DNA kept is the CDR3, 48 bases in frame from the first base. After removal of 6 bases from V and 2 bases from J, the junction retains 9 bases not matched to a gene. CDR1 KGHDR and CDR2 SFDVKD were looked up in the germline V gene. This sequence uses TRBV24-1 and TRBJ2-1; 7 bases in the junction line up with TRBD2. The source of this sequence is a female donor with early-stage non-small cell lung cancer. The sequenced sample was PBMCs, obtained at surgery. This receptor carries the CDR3 CATSKGDGRPYNEQFF. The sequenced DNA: TGTGCCACCAGTAAGGGTGACGGGAGGCCCTACAATGAGCAGTTCTTC.